The TCR beta chain under discussion was sequenced for a study of beta chain features in type 1 diabetes (dated by TCRdb to 2017 to 2018). Study-level background: No differences in mean age, gender distribution, total cell number or subset yield were found between patients and healthy donors. In the study, TCRB repertoires of sorted circulating CD4+ T cell subsets from recently diagnosed type 1 diabetes patients were compared with those of matched healthy donors. A total of 85 million to 140 million sorted cells were examined across all samples, and a strong correlation was observed between cell number per subset and RNA yield. Whereas all 28 donors provided naive and central memory subsets, regulatory and stem cell-like memory subsets were isolated from just 8 patients and about 8 healthy donors.

The entire isolated RNA was reverse transcribed using the High Capacity cDNA Reverse Transcription Kit, and thus expressed TCRB transcripts were sequenced. Naive, central memory and regulatory T cell samples underwent deep immunoSEQ sequencing, averaging about 3.57 million total reads per sample. Sorted cells were lysed in RLT buffer, and RNA was extracted using DNase-treated RNeasy Micro or Mini kits according to cell number. Each cell subset was processed separately to prevent cross-contamination, with patient and healthy donor samples processed together. The immunoSEQ multiplex PCR was used to amplify TCRB sequences from cDNA, generating 87-bp fragments that spanned the CDR3 region. Amplicons were sequenced on the Illumina HiSeq platform. The source study handled its data this way. PCR bias was computationally corrected using synthetic template baselines, reads within Hamming distance 2 were collapsed, and singletons that could not be merged were discarded. Reads were aligned to IMGT to assign V, D and J genes, CDR3 length, and insertions or deletions at six rearrangement sites. Within each subset, clonotype counts were normalized to sorted cell number, and only after that were true diversity and Gini coefficients computed with the tcR R package. The overlap coefficient, calculated on TCRB nucleotide sequences, was used to measure repertoire sharing. As a proxy for the pre-selection repertoire, out-of-frame TCRB sequences from naive cells were analyzed. TCRdb obtained this table from immuneACCESS and retained in-frame rearrangements with V and J assigned. These tables miss some clones; where compared with another copy, unresolved V genes account for less than half of the shortfall, and the remainder is unexplained. The D gene and trimming were derived from the DNA, and the V and J assignments and clone size from that table. Across this sample there are about 340,000 clones, with around an eighth seen only once. Roughly 0.016% of the sample lies in the top ten.

Broader findings and caveats from the paper: Sequencing cDNA rather than genomic DNA could over-represent highly expressing activated cells, although activation and CD3 levels did not differ between groups. Fewer insertions and more nucleotide deletions at VDJ recombination sites were observed in patients with type 1 diabetes, implying thymic rearrangement abnormalities. A moderate but significant shortening of TCRB CDR3 length was observed in type 1 diabetes patients in all four CD4+ subsets. Because the HLA sub-analyses included only small numbers of individuals, any influence of HLA type on TCRB rearrangement was left unresolved. Naive, central memory and regulatory TCRB repertoires appeared to be more alike among patients than among healthy donors. Shorter templates might be favored by PCR, yet because patient and control samples were amplified and corrected together, any such skew would affect both groups equally.

From each donor, a single peripheral blood sample of 90 to 150 mL on average was drawn into heparinised tubes. A BD FACSAria II was used to sort naive, central memory, regulatory and stem cell-like memory CD4+ T cells with a panel that included CD45RO, CCR7, CD25, CD127, CD95 and CD27. A purity above 95% was achieved for all sorted populations. PBMCs were isolated right away by Lymphoprep density gradient centrifugation and were stained directly, without culture. So that batch effects would be minimized, each experiment stained and sorted samples in pairs, pairing one healthy donor with one patient. In regard to this clone: Its antigen specificity is not known. No base-level quality is on record; no much larger clone is a single base apart.

Sequenced sample: naive CD4+ T cells from blood. The meaning of the sample's cell subset or site label: true naive CD4+ T cells. The source is a woman in her late teens or twenties with type 1 diabetes.

The DNA reads as follows: TGTGCCAGCAGCCAAGATTGGGTCGGGAGCTACGAGCAGTACTTC. This translates into CASSQDWVGSYEQYF. The sequence is built from TRBV4-2 and TRBJ2-7; a tentative D call is TRBD2 (6 bases match). CDR1 and CDR2 are drawn from the germline V gene: LGHNA, YNFKEQ. From its cysteine to its phenylalanine, the CDR3 spans 15 amino acids. Only the CDR3 part of the read is kept: 45 bases, read in frame from the first base. V is cut by 0 bases and J by 3 bases, and the space between the germline ends is 12 bases.